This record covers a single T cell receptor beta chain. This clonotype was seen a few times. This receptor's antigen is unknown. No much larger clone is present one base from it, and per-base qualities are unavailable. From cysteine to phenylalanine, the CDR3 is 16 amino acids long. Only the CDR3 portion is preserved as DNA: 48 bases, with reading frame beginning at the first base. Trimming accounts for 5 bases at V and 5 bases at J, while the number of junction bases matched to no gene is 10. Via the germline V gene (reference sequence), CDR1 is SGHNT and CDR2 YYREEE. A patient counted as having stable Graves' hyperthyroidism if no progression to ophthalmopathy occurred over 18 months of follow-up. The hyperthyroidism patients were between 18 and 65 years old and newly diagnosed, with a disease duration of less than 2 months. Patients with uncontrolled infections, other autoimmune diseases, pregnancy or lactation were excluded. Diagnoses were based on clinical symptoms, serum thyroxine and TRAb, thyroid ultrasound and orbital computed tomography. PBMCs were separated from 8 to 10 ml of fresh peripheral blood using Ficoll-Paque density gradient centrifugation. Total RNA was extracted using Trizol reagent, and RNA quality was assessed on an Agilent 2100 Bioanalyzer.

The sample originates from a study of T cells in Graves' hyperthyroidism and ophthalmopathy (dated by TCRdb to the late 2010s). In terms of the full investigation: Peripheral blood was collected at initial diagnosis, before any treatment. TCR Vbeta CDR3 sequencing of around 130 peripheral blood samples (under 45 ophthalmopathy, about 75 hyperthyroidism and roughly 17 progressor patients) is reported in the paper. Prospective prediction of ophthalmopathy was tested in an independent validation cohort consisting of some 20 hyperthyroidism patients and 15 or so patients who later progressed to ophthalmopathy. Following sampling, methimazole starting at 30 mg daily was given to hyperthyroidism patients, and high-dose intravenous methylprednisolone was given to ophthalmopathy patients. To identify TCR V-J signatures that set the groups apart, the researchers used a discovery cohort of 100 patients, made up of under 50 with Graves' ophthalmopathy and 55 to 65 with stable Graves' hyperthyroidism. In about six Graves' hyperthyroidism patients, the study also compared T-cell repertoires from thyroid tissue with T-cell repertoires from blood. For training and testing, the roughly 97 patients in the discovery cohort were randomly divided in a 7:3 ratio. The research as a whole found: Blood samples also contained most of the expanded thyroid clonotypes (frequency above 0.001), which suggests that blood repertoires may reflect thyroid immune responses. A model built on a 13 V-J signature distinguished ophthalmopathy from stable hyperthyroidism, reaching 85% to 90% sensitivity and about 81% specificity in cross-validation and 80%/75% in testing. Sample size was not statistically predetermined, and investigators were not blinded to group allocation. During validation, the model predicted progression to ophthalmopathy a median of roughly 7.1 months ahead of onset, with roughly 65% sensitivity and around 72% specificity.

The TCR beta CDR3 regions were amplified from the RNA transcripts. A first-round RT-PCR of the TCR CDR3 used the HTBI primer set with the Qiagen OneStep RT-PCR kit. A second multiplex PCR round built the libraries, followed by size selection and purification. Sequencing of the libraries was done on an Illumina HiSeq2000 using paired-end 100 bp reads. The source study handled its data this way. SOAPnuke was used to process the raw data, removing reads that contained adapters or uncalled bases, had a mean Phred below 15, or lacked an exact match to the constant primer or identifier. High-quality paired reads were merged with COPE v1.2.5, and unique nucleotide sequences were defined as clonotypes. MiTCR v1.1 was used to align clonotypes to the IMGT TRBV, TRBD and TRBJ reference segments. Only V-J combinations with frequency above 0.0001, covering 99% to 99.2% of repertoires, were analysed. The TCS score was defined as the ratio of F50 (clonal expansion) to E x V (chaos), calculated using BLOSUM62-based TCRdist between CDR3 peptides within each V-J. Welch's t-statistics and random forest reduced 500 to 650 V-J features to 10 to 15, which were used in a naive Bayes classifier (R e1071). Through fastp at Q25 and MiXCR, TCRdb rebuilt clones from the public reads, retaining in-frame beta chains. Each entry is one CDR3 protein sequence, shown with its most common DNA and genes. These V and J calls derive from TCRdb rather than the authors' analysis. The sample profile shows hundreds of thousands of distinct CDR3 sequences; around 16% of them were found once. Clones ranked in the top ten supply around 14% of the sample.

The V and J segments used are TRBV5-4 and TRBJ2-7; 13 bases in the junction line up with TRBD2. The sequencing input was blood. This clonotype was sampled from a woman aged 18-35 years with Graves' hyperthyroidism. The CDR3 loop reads CASSFLTSGGFNEQYF. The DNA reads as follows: TGTGCCAGCAGTTTCTTGACTAGCGGGGGGTTCAACGAGCAGTACTTC.